The sequence of this T cell receptor beta chain was determined in a study of blood T cell repertoires in COVID-19. This clone was counted between two and nine times. The CDR3 consists of 15 residues. Germline values: CDR1 GTSNPN, CDR2 SVGIG (reference sequence). Germline trimming cut 4 bases from V and 5 bases from J; bases unmatched to any gene: 10. Libraries were prepared by immunoSEQ multiplex PCR; TCRdb keeps only in-frame clonotypes and omits some of them. In the table there are 300,000 to 400,000 clones, more than 75% of which are singletons. This receptor was taken from a woman aged 25 to 39 who had recovered from COVID-19. The specimen was PBMCs or T cells enriched from blood (not recorded which). This rearrangement joins TRBV30 to TRBJ2-2, with 7 bases lining up with TRBD1. CDR3 bases: TGTGCCTGGACCCTGTCCGGGACAGCTACCGGGGAGCTGTTTTTT. Encoded protein: CAWTLSGTATGELFF.